What follows describes a single T cell receptor beta chain. The antigen this receptor binds is unknown. No clone much larger than this one lies a single base away; base qualities are absent. The sample's time point label, decoded: persistent/refractory GD, antithyroid drugs over 5 years with positive TRAb. RNA was extracted from PBMCs in TRIzol for both TCR sequencing and RNA sequencing. The diagnosis of Graves' disease followed American Thyroid Association guidelines. Patients were recruited from an endocrinology department in Xi'an, China. Each patient gave approximately 9 milliliters of peripheral blood, collected in an EDTA anticoagulant tube. Ficoll Paque Plus density gradient separation was used to isolate PBMCs, and no additional T cell sorting was done. An Agilent 2100 Bioanalyzer and agarose gel were used to check RNA quality, while a NanoDrop 2000 measured RNA concentration. Receptor libraries were prepared by multiplex PCR. This sample was sequenced with an Illumina HiSeq 4000. TCR beta libraries were built with iRepertoire HTBI primers and Arm-PCR amplification of CDR3 regions. PCR products were gel purified before sequencing. The original methods were these. Gene usage analysis of CDR3 amino acid clonotypes used the 62 TRBV and about 15 TRBJ segments found across samples. Filtered high-quality paired reads were merged into contigs using COPE and FqMerger. BLAST was used to align contigs to IMGT TRBV, TRBD and TRBJ reference genes, and CDR3 was defined according to IMGT. Any clonotype with a frequency above 0.1% was counted as a highly expanded clone. Shannon entropy served as the measure of repertoire diversity, while the Gini coefficient captured V-J evenness. A clonotype found in more than one individual was treated as public. TCRdb applied fastp at Q25 and MiXCR to the public reads, then kept only in-frame beta chains. Rows are combined by CDR3 protein, so each entry shows the most common genes and DNA. These V and J calls rely on TCRdb rather than the paper's analysis. This sample holds a few hundred thousand distinct CDR3 sequences; 21% were observed only once. The ten largest clonotypes hold about 13% of the sample.

This record comes from a study of regulatory T cells in long-lasting Graves disease (dated by TCRdb to the early 2020s). Regarding the complete study: Persistent Graves' disease was defined as persistently positive TSH receptor autoantibodies together with antithyroid drug treatment for over 5 years. The study took place in China and was registered as a clinical trial. Persistent Graves' disease patients were compared with newly diagnosed Graves' disease patients by peripheral blood TCR sequencing and RNA sequencing. Antithyroid drugs had been taken for about 10.3 years on average by persistent Graves' disease patients in the clinical cohort. A total of roughly 35 samples were covered by TCR sequencing, comprising about 13 persistent and about 20 newly diagnosed Graves' disease patients.

Beyond this particular receptor, the publication reports: Persistent patients shared more public clonotypes among themselves (around 2,800) than newly diagnosed patients did (roughly 920). The small sample size was acknowledged by the authors as a limitation that may reduce accuracy. Peripheral blood alone was examined, since thyroid tissue, which constituted the primary lesion, could not be accessed. Compared with newly diagnosed patients, patients with persistent Graves' disease had lower TCR Shannon entropy and fewer highly expanded clones, which suggests clonal expansion. Sequencing and analysis were restricted to the TCR beta chain.

The TCR comes from a female donor with Graves disease. The material was peripheral blood mononuclear cells (PBMCs), obtained when the disease was refractory, from a patient treated with antithyroid drugs.

The CDR3 region reads CASSFRGQGADSYGYTF. The bases read TGCGCCAGCAGCTTCCGGGGACAGGGGGCCGACTCCTATGGCTACACCTTC. The chain couples TRBV5-1 to TRBJ1-2; 12 of the junction bases match TRBD1. Based on the germline V gene, the CDR1 and CDR2 sequences are SGHRS and YFSETQ. Including the terminal cysteine and phenylalanine, the CDR3 comprises 17 residues. The CDR3 DNA has 51 bases and is translated from base 1. V ends up 2 bases short and J 4 bases short, with an unmatched junction base count of 9.